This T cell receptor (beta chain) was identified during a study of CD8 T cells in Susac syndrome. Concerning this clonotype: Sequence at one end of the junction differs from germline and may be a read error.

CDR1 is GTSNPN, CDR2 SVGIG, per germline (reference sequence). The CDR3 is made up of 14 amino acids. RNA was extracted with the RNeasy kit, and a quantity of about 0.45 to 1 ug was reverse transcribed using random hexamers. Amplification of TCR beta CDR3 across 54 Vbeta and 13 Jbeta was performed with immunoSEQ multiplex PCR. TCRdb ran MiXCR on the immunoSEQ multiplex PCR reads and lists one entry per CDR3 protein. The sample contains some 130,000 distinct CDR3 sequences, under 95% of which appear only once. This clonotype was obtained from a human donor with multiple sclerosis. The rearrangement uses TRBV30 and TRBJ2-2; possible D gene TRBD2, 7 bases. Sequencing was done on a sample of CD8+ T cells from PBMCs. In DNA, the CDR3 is TGTGCCTGGACCCCCGATTCGGGGGGCGGGGAGCTTTTTTTT. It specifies CAWTPDSGGGELFF. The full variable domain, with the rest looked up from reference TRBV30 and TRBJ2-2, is SQTIHQWPATLVQPVGSPLSLECTVEGTSNPNLYWYRQAAGRGLQLLFYSVGIGQISSEVPQNLSASRPQDRQFILSSKKLLLSDSGFYLCAWTPDSGGGELFFGEGSRLTVL.